This paragraph reports one TCR beta chain. Its specificity is not known. Between days 9 and 10 of culture, CD4+ T cells were separated out. Documented for the person is a PCR-confirmed SARS-CoV-2 infection occurring between March and December 2020. Vaccine administered to participants consisted of two doses of either BNT162b2 or mRNA-1273. This specimen belongs to a study of vaccination effects on CD4 cells after COVID-19. Study information: Both early and late time points after vaccination provided samples from three convalescent patients. A few million PBMC were placed in each well, which was supplemented with approximately 10 IU/ml IL-2 and around 10 ug/ml peptides. Overall study findings and caveats: Sampling in the study covered few convalescent patients and included no early post-infection timepoints. Clones from infection and from vaccination both contracted markedly late after vaccination.

Germline values: CDR1 SGDLS, CDR2 YYNGEE. Trimming took off 0 bases at V and 1 base at J, with 10 bases between the two ends. The CDR3 length is 15 residues. The data were produced by immunoSEQ multiplex PCR, yet TCRdb's version contains in-frame clones alone and is incomplete. Here the sample spans about 34,000 clones, approximately 72% being singletons. This sequence was found in a human donor who had a prior SARS-CoV-2 infection. This chain links TRBV9 with TRBJ2-5; perhaps TRBD1 as D (6 bases). This specimen was CD4+ T cells from PBMCs cultured without peptide, taken after COVID-19 vaccination. The CDR3, as DNA: TGTGCCAGCAGCGTAGTGGGGGCCCTCCAAGAGACCCAGTACTTC. Translating gives CASSVVGALQETQYF.